The clone carrying this T cell receptor (beta chain) came up once. The CDR3 spans 14 residues. In germline, CDR1 is SGHRS, CDR2 YFSETQ. The V segment lost 7 bases and the J segment 4 bases; nucleotides outside the gene matches: 8. The entry originates in a study of cytomegalovirus exposure and HLA in healthy donors. Primers for the PCR totalled 60 Vbeta and 13 Jbeta. The data were produced by immunoSEQ multiplex PCR, yet TCRdb's version contains in-frame clones alone and is incomplete. The sample includes around 45,000 clones, roughly half of them seen just once. The material sequenced was PBMCs. The sequence was obtained from a man in his 60s in good health and CMV-seronegative. This rearrangement joins TRBV5-1 to TRBJ1-2; 9 bases agree with TRBD1. CDR3 loop: CASRLTTGGYGYTF. The CDR3 nucleotides are TGCGCCAGCCGTCTCACGACAGGGGGCTATGGCTACACCTTC.